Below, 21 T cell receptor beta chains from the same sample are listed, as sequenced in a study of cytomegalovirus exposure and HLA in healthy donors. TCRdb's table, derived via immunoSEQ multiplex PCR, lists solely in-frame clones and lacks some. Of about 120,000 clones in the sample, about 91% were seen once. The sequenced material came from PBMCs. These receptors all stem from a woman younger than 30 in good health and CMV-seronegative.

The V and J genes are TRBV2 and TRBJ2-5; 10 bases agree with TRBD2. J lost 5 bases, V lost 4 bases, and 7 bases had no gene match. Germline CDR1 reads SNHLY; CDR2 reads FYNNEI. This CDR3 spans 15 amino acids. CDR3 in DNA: TGTGCCAGCAGTGGTCAACTAGCGGGGTATGAGACCCAGTACTTC. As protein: CASSGQLAGYETQYF. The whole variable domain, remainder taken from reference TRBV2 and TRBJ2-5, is EPEVTQTPSHQVTQMGQEVILRCVPISNHLYFYWYRQILGQKVEFLVSFYNNEISEKSEIFDDQFSVERPDGSNFTLKIRSTKLEDSAMYFCASSGQLAGYETQYFGPGTRLLVL.

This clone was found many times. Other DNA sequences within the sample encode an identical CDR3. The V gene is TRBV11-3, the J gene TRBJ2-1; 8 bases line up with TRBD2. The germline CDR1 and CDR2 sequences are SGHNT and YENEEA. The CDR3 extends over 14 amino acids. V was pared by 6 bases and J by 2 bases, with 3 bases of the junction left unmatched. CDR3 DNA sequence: TGTGCCAGCAGTTCGGGACTAGCCTACAATGAGCAGTTCTTC. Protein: CASSSGLAYNEQFF.

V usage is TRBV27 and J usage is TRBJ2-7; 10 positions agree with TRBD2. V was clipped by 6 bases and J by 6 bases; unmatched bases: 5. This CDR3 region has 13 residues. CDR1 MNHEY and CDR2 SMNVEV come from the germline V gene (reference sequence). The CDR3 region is CASSHLAGAEQYF. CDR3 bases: TGTGCCAGCAGCCATCTAGCGGGAGCCGAGCAGTACTTC.

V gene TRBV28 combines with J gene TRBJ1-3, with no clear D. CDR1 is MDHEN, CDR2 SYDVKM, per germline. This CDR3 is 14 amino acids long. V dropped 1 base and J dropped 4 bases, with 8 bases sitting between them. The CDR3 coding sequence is TGTGCCAGCAGTTTATACGGGAGAGGAAACACCATATATTTT. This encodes CASSLYGRGNTIYF.

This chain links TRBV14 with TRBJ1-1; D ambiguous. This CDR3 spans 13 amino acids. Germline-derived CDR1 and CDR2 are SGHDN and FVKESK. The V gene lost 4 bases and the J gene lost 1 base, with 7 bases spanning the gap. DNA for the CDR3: TGTGCCAGCAGCCTTCAGGAGAACACTGAAGCTTTCTTT. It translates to CASSLQENTEAFF.

The chain's CDR3 is CASSLTGFLSYEQYV. In nucleotides, the CDR3 is TGCGCCAGCAGCTTGACGGGATTCCTCTCCTACGAGCAGTACGTC. J is TRBJ2-7 and V is TRBV5-1; a possible D gene is TRBD2 (5 bases). This CDR3 is built from 15 residues. Trimming took off 1 base at V and 0 bases at J, with 11 bases between the two ends. Germline V lookup: CDR1 SGHRS, CDR2 YFSETQ.

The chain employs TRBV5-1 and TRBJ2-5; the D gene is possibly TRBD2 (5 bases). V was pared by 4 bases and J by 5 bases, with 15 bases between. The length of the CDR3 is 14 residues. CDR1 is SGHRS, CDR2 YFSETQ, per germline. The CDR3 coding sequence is TGCGCCAGCAGCAGGAGCGGTGATGAGGAGACCCAGTACTTC. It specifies CASSRSGDEETQYF.

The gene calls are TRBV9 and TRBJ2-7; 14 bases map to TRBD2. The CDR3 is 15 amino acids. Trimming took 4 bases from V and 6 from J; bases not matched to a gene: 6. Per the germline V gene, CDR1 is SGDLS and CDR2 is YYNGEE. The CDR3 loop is CASSPTGLAGGEQYF. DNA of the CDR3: TGTGCCAGCAGCCCTACCGGACTAGCGGGAGGCGAGCAGTACTTC. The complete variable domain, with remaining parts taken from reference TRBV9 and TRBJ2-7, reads DSGVTQTPKHLITATGQRVTLRCSPRSGDLSVYWYQQSLDQGLQFLIQYYNGEERAKGNILERFSAQQFPDLHSELNLSSLELGDSALYFCASSPTGLAGGEQYFGPGTRLTVT.

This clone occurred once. The chain's CDR3 is CASSVLAGGTDTQYF. In DNA, the CDR3 is TGTGCCAGCAGCGTACTAGCGGGAGGGACAGATACGCAGTATTTT. V usage is TRBV11-2 and J usage is TRBJ2-3, with 13 bases aligning to TRBD2. Germline CDR1 is SGHAT and CDR2 is FQNNGV. This CDR3 region has 15 residues. V shed 5 bases and J 3 bases; nucleotides not matched to a gene: 2.

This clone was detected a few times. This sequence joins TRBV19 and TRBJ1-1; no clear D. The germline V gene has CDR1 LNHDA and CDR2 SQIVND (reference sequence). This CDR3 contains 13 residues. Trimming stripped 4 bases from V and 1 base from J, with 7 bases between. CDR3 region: CASSNSRNTEAFF. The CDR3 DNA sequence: TGTGCCAGTAGTAATTCTCGGAACACTGAAGCTTTCTTT.

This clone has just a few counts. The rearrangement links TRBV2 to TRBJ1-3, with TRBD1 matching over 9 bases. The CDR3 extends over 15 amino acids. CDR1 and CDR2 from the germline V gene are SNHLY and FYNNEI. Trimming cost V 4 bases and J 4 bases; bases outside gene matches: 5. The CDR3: CASSGDRVAGNTIYF. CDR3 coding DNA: TGTGCCAGCAGTGGGGACAGGGTGGCCGGAAACACCATATATTTT.

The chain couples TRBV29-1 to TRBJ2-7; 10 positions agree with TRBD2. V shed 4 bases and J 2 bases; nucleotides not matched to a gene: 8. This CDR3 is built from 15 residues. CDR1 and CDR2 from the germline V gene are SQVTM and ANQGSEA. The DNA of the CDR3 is TGCAGCGTTGCTTCTAGCGGGAGCGTGACCTACGAGCAGTACTTC. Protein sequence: CSVASSGSVTYEQYF.

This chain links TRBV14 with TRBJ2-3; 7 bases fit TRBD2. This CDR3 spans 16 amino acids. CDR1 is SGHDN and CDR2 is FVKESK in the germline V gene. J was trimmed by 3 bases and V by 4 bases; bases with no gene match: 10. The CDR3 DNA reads TGTGCCAGCAGCCCCTGGGGTAGCGGGCTTACAGATACGCAGTATTTT. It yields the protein CASSPWGSGLTDTQYF. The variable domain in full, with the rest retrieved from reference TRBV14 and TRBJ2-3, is EAGVTQFPSHSVIEKGQTVTLRCDPISGHDNLYWYRRVMGKEIKFLLHFVKESKQDESGMPNNRFLAERTGGTYSTLKVQPAELEDSGVYFCASSPWGSGLTDTQYFGPGTRLTVL.

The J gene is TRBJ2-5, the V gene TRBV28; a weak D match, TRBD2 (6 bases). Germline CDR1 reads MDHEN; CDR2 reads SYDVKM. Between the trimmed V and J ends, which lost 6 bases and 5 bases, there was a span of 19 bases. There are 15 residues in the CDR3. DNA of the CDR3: TGTGCCAGCAGCGGAGGGCAGGGCTTTCGCGAGACCCAGTACTTC. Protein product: CASSGGQGFRETQYF.

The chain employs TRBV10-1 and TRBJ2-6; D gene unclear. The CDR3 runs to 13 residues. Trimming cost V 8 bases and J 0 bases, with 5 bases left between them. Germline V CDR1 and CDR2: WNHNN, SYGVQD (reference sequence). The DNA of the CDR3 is TGCGCCAGCCTTAGCTCTGGGGCCAACGTCCTGACTTTC. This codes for CASLSSGANVLTF.

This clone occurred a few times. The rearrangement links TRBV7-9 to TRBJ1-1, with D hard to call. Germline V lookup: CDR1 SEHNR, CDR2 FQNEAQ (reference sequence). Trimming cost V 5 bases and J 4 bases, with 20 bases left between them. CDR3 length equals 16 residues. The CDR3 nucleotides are TGTGCCAGCAGCCCAGTGGGAAGCCGGGAGGTCACTGAAGCTTTCTTT. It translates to CASSPVGSREVTEAFF.

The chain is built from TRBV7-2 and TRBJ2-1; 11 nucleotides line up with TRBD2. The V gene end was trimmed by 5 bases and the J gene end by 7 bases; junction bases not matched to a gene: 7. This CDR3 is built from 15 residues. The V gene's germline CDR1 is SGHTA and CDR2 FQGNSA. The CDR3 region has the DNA TGTGCCAGCAGCCGAACTAGCGGGAGAGAGAATGAGCAGTTCTTC. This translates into CASSRTSGRENEQFF.

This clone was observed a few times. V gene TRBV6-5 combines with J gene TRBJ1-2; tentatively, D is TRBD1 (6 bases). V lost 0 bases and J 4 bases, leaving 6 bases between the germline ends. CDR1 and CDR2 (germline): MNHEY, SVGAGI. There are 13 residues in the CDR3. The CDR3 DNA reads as TGTGCCAGCAGTTACTCGACAGGCTATGGCTACACCTTC. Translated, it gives CASSYSTGYGYTF.

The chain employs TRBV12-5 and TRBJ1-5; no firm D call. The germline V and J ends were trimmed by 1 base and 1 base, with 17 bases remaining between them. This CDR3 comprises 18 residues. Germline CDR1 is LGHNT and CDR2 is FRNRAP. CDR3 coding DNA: TGTGCTAGTGGTTTGGGACTCCGCGGTAGTCGAAGCAATCAGCCCCAGCATTTT. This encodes CASGLGLRGSRSNQPQHF. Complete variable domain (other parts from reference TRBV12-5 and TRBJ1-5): DARVTQTPRHKVTEMGQEVTMRCQPILGHNTVFWYRQTMMQGLELLAYFRNRAPLDDSGMPKDRFSAEMPDATLATLKIQPSEPRDSAVYFCASGLGLRGSRSNQPQHFGDGTRLSIL.

The CDR3 loop is CASSLGTGVNQPQHF. CDR3 bases: TGTGCCAGCAGCTTGGGGACAGGGGTTAATCAGCCCCAGCATTTT. The V and J genes are TRBV7-9 and TRBJ1-5; 10 bases fit TRBD1. The germline gives CDR1 SEHNR, CDR2 FQNEAQ (reference sequence). With 3 bases clipped from V and 4 bases from J, the junction kept 3 bases outside the gene matches. The CDR3 spans 15 residues.

In nucleotides, the CDR3 is TGCGCCAGCAGCTTTACGGGGGGCGGGCAGCCCCAGCATTTT. Translated: CASSFTGGGQPQHF. The chain links TRBV5-1 to TRBJ1-5; weak D call: TRBD1 (6 bases). This CDR3 comprises 14 residues. Trimming left V 2 bases short and J 7 bases short, with 13 bases between. The germline CDR1 and CDR2 sequences are SGHRS and YFSETQ.